This T cell receptor (beta chain) was sequenced during a study of blood T cell repertoires in COVID-19 (TCRdb year 2020). Study-level background: Samples covering the acute and convalescent phases of COVID-19 were provided by collaborators in the United States, Italy and Spain. A de-identified subject ID, COVID-19 status, age in years and sex were almost always included in the sample metadata. Samples came from the ongoing ImmuneRACE study (first 160 participants) plus 1,254 subjects from 6 global collaborators. Where available, HLA class I and class II types were obtained from metadata supplied by the sample provider rather than from assay-based typing. The material from the prospective study consisted of cDNA or gDNA derived from T cells, B-cell-depleted T cells, or PBMCs. Deeply sampled blood TCRbeta repertoires from subjects exposed to, actively infected with, or recovered from COVID-19 were included in the dataset. The repertoires were released in a freely available public database intended as a resource for research on the immune response to SARS-CoV-2. What the authors observed across the whole study: The quantity of clinical and demographic metadata differed by source and by participant and was supplied without curation.

V loses 6 bases, J loses 2 bases, and the germline ends lie 9 bases apart. Reading from cysteine to phenylalanine, the CDR3 counts 13 amino acids. The kept DNA is CDR3 alone, 39 bases in frame from the first base. The CDR1 and CDR2 encoded by the germline V gene are SGHTA and FQGTGA. Samples from volunteer blood donors who had recovered from COVID-19 were contributed by a second Seattle source. Each collaborating institution followed its own protocols to collect whole blood in K2EDTA tubes. For TCRbeta analysis, collaborators shipped samples as frozen whole blood, isolated PBMCs, or DNA extracted from either of those sample types. TCRbeta CDR3 regions were amplified from genomic DNA using the immunoSEQ Assay, a bias-controlled multiplex PCR. Per the authors' processing: Nucleated cell counts per sample were estimated from amplification of reference gene primers within the assay. To quantify the absolute abundance of each unique TCRbeta CDR3 rearrangement, sequence reads were collapsed and filtered. For each sample, productive Simpson clonality was calculated by taking the square root of Simpson's diversity index across productive rearrangements. Not all clones reach the TCRdb copy of this immuneACCESS table, which keeps in-frame sequences only. Checked studies attribute under half of the gap to unresolved V genes and leave the rest unexplained. V, J and clone size are taken as reported in that table, and D and trimming were inferred from the DNA itself. Present in this sample are a few hundred thousand clones, 70% to 90% of which were seen just once. The ten most abundant clones make up approximately 2.2% of the sample.

A single count supports this clone. No cognate antigen has been identified for it. The record has no base qualities; no much larger clone is one base away. The chain couples TRBV7-3 to TRBJ2-3; possibly the D gene is TRBD2, per 5 matching bases. The sequencing sample was made of peripheral blood. The clonotype originates from a woman aged 25 to 39 who had recovered from COVID-19. DNA sequence: TGTGCCAGCAGTCCGGGATCCACAGATACGCAGTATTTT. This codes for CASSPGSTDTQYF.